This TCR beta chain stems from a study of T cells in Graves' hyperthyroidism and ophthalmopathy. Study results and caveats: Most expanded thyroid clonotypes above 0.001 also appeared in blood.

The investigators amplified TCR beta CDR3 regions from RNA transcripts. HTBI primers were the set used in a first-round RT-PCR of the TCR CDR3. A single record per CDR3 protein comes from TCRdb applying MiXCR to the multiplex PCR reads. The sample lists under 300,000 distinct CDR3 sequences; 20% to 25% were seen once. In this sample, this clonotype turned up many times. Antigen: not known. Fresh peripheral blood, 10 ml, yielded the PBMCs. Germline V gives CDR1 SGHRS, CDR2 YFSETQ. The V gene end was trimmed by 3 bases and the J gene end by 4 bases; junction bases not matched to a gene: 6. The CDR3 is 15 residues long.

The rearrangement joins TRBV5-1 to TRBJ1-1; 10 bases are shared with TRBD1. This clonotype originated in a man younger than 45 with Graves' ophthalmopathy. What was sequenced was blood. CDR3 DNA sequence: TGCGCCAGCAGCTCCTCCGGGACAGGGGTCACTGAAGCTTTCTTT. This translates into CASSSSGTGVTEAFF.